The 13 T cell receptor beta chains reported below all come from one sample, sequenced in a study of OX40 agonist ivuxolimab in advanced cancers. Assay: immunoSEQ multiplex PCR; the TCRdb copy retains only in-frame clones and omits some. The table has about 65,000 clones, about 91% seen once. The specimen was CD4+ or CD8+ T cells sorted from blood, collected in a trial of the OX40 agonist ivuxolimab. The receptors here all came from an adult with an advanced solid tumor such as melanoma, head and neck, liver or kidney cancer.

The gene calls are TRBV6-1 and TRBJ1-2, with TRBD1 matching 9 bases. Germline V gives CDR1 MNHNS, CDR2 SASEGT. There are 13 residues in the CDR3. The junction had 14 bases not matched to a gene; V was cut back by 10 bases and J by 11 bases. The CDR3: CATHIRDREGYTF. The CDR3, as DNA: TGTGCCACCCACATCCGGGACAGGGAAGGTTACACCTTC.

This clone was counted between two and nine times. This chain links TRBV10-2 with TRBJ1-6, with D hard to call. The germline gives CDR1 WSHSY, CDR2 SAAADI. The CDR3 has 17 amino acids. Trimming shortened V by 1 base and J by 13 bases, and 23 bases separated the two germline ends. Here the CDR3 DNA reads TGCGCCAGCAGTGAGTTGGGAGGACGGGGAACGATACGGCCCCTCCACTTT. It codes for CASSELGGRGTIRPLHF.

The chain uses TRBV9 and TRBJ2-2, with a weak D call TRBD1 (5 bases). This CDR3 spans 15 amino acids. Germline CDR1 and CDR2: SGDLS and YYNGEE. The V gene lost 2 bases and the J gene lost 3 bases, with 11 bases spanning the gap. The CDR3 DNA reads TGTGCCAGCAGCGTCCAGGACACTTACACCGGGGAGCTGTTTTTT. The encoded protein is CASSVQDTYTGELFF.

This rearrangement joins TRBV28 to TRBJ2-7, with 12 bases aligning to TRBD1. The germline gives CDR1 MDHEN, CDR2 SYDVKM. V shed 6 bases and J 4 bases; nucleotides not matched to a gene: 4. The CDR3 is 14 residues long. In DNA, the CDR3 is TGTGCCAGCAGGGGGACAGGGGGCCTGTACGAGCAGTACTTC. It encodes CASRGTGGLYEQYF.

This rearrangement joins TRBV5-4 to TRBJ2-3; possibly TRBD1 for D (6 bases). V was pared by 0 bases and J by 5 bases, with 13 bases between. Germline V CDR1 and CDR2: SGHNT, YYREEE (reference sequence). The CDR3 spans 15 residues. The CDR3, as DNA: TGTGCCAGCAGCTTGGGGGACATTCGTATAGATACGCAGTATTTT. This sequence encodes CASSLGDIRIDTQYF. Full variable domain (missing parts from reference TRBV5-4 and TRBJ2-3): ETGVTQSPTHLIKTRGQQVTLRCSSQSGHNTVSWYQQALGQGPQFIFQYYREEENGRGNFPPRFSGLQFPNYSSELNVNALELDDSALYLCASSLGDIRIDTQYFGPGTRLTVL.

CDR3: CASSLEGTANQPQHF. DNA for the CDR3: TGTGCCAGCAGCTTGGAAGGGACAGCAAATCAGCCCCAGCATTTT. V is TRBV5-8 and J is TRBJ1-5; 7 nucleotides line up with TRBD1. This CDR3 comprises 15 residues. CDR1 and CDR2 from the germline V gene are SGHTS and YDEGEE. V shed 0 bases, J shed 4 bases, and the junction held 4 bases outside the gene matches.

The CDR3 nucleotides read TGTGCCAGCAGCCCCGGGACAGGGCGTTTAACTGAAGCTTTCTTT. As protein: CASSPGTGRLTEAFF. This chain connects TRBV5-4 to TRBJ1-1; 9 bases match TRBD1. Per the germline V gene, CDR1 is SGHNT and CDR2 is YYREEE (reference sequence). This CDR3 is 15 amino acids long. The V gene end was trimmed by 4 bases and the J gene end by 5 bases; junction bases not matched to a gene: 9.

V is TRBV2 and J is TRBJ2-7; D ambiguous. The length of the CDR3 is 13 residues. CDR1 and CDR2 (germline): SNHLY, FYNNEI. Trimming removed 8 bases from V and 3 bases from J, with 14 bases in between. The CDR3 loop reads CASASDGLYEQYF. Here the CDR3 DNA reads TGTGCCAGCGCTTCGGACGGTCTCTACGAGCAGTACTTC. The variable domain in full, with the rest retrieved from reference TRBV2 and TRBJ2-7, is EPEVTQTPSHQVTQMGQEVILRCVPISNHLYFYWYRQILGQKVEFLVSFYNNEISEKSEIFDDQFSVERPDGSNFTLKIRSTKLEDSAMYFCASASDGLYEQYFGPGTRLTVT.

The V and J genes are TRBV28 and TRBJ1-2, with 11 bases identical to TRBD1. Germline V lookup: CDR1 MDHEN, CDR2 SYDVKM. Trimming took 4 bases from V and 2 from J; bases not matched to a gene: 6. The CDR3 totals 16 residues. The DNA of the CDR3 is TGTGCCAGCAGTTCCCCCGGACAGGGGGCAAACTATGGCTACACCTTC. Protein product: CASSSPGQGANYGYTF.

The V gene is TRBV9, the J gene TRBJ2-5, with D maybe TRBD1 (5 bases). Per the germline V gene, CDR1 is SGDLS and CDR2 is YYNGEE. The V gene lost 4 bases and the J gene lost 4 bases, with 14 bases spanning the gap. The CDR3 runs 14 residues. In nucleotides, the CDR3 is TGTGCCAGCAGCTCCTCCAGGGTGGGAGAGACCCAGTACTTC. Translation: CASSSSRVGETQYF.

The chain couples TRBV9 to TRBJ1-2, with 7 bases fitting TRBD1. Germline trimming cut 4 bases from V and 8 bases from J; bases unmatched to any gene: 11. Germline V gives CDR1 SGDLS, CDR2 YYNGEE. The CDR3 has 14 residues. CDR3 region: CASSPRTGADGYTF. CDR3 bases: TGTGCCAGCAGCCCCCGAACAGGGGCTGACGGCTACACCTTC. Full variable domain (rest looked up from reference TRBV9 and TRBJ1-2): DSGVTQTPKHLITATGQRVTLRCSPRSGDLSVYWYQQSLDQGLQFLIQYYNGEERAKGNILERFSAQQFPDLHSELNLSSLELGDSALYFCASSPRTGADGYTFGSGTRLTVV.

The rearrangement links TRBV5-6 to TRBJ2-3; 9 bases are a match to TRBD1. The germline V gene encodes CDR1 SGHDT and CDR2 YYEEEE. The V gene end was trimmed by 4 bases and the J gene end by 2 bases; junction bases not matched to a gene: 5. The length of the CDR3 is 15 residues. The CDR3 spells CASSARTGDTDTQYF. The CDR3, as DNA: TGTGCCAGCAGCGCTAGGACAGGGGACACAGATACGCAGTATTTT.

The chain recombines TRBV10-3 with TRBJ2-7; D remains ambiguous. This CDR3 contains 10 residues. The V gene's germline CDR1 is ENHRY and CDR2 SYGVKD. Trimming took off 9 bases at V and 8 bases at J, with 11 bases between the two ends. This chain's CDR3 is CAIHLKKQYF. CDR3 nucleotides: TGTGCCATTCACCTCAAAAAGCAGTACTTC.